This T cell receptor (beta chain) was obtained from a study of cytomegalovirus exposure and HLA in healthy donors. Study-level findings and limits: Serostatus for CMV was the only available immune exposure information. In an earlier analysis, productive rearrangement rates for most beta V segments clustered near 90% or 30%.

In the case of this clone: Its target is unknown.

Both 60 Vbeta primers and 13 Jbeta primers went into the PCR. Profiled with immunoSEQ multiplex PCR; TCRdb holds only in-frame clones, not every one. The table has roughly 100,000 clones, around 70% seen once. This CDR3 comprises 15 residues. The germline V gene encodes CDR1 SGHRS and CDR2 YFSETQ. After removal of 4 bases from V and 4 bases from J, the junction contained 3 bases not matched to a gene. The chain uses TRBV5-1 and TRBJ2-3; 13 positions agree with TRBD2. This receptor was obtained from a boy between 5 and 17 years old in good health and CMV-seronegative. Specimen: PBMCs. CDR3 amino acids: CASSLGLAGADTQYF. The CDR3 region has the DNA TGCGCCAGCAGCCTTGGACTAGCGGGAGCAGATACGCAGTATTTT.